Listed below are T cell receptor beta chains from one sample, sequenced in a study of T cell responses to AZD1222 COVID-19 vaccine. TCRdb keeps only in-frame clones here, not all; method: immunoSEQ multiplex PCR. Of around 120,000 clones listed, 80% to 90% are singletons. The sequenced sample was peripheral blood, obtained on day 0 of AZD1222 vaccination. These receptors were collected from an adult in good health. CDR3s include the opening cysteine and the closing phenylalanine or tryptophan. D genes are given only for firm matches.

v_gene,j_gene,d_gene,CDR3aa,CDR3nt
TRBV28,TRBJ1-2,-,CASSLSLYGYTF,TGTGCCAGCAGTTTATCCCTCTATGGCTACACCTTC
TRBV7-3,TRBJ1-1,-,CASSSDRNTEAFF,TGTGCCAGCAGCTCGGACAGGAACACTGAAGCTTTCTTT
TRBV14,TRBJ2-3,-,CASSQDPTDTQYF,TGTGCCAGCAGCCAAGATCCAACAGATACGCAGTATTTT
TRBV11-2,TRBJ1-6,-,CASSLSGSYSPLHF,TGTGCCAGCAGCTTATCAGGCAGCTATTCACCCCTCCACTTT
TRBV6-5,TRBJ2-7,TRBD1,CASSPGTGVFYEQYF,TGTGCCAGCAGTCCCGGGACAGGGGTCTTCTACGAGCAGTACTTC
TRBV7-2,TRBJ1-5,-,CASSSRGQPQHF,TGTGCCAGCAGCTCAAGGGGTCAGCCCCAGCATTTT
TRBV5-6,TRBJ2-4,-,CASKIGLAKNIQYF,TGTGCCAGCAAGATAGGCCTCGCCAAAAACATTCAGTACTTC
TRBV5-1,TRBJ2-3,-,CASSLGGGVNMDTQYF,TGCGCCAGCAGCTTGGGAGGTGGGGTCAATATGGATACGCAGTATTTT
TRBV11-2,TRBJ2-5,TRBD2,CASSSSSGRETQYF,TGTGCCAGCAGCTCCTCTAGCGGGAGAGAGACCCAGTACTTC
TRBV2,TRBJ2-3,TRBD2,CAQNQASGRSDTQYF,TGTGCCCAAAACCAGGCTAGCGGGAGAAGTGATACGCAGTATTTT